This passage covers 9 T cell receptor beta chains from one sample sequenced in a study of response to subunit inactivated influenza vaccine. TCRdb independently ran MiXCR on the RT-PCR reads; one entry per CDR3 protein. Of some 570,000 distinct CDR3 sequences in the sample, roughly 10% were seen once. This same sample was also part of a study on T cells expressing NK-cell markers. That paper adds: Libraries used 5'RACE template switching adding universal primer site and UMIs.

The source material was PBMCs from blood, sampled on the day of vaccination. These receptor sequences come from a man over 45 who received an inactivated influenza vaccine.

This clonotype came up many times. The CDR3 loop is CASSKGPGGSYEQYF. The CDR3 bases are TGCGCCAGCAGCAAGGGACCCGGGGGCTCCTACGAGCAGTACTTC. This chain uses TRBV5-1 with TRBJ2-7; maybe TRBD2 (6 bases). V was cut by 4 bases and J by 0 bases, with 14 bases left in between. The CDR3 loop spans 15 amino acids. The germline gives CDR1 SGHRS, CDR2 YFSETQ. Based on the CDR3 plus reference TRBV5-1 and TRBJ2-7, the full variable domain is KAGVTQTPRYLIKTRGQQVTLSCSPISGHRSVSWYQQTPGQGLQFLFEYFSETQRNKGNFPGRFSGRQFSNSRSEMNVSTLELGDSALYLCASSKGPGGSYEQYFGPGTRLTVT.

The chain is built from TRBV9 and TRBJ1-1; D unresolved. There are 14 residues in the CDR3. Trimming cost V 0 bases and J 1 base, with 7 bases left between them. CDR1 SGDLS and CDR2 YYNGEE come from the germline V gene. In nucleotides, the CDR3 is TGTGCCAGCAGCGTAGAGTTGGCGAACACTGAAGCTTTCTTT. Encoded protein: CASSVELANTEAFF.

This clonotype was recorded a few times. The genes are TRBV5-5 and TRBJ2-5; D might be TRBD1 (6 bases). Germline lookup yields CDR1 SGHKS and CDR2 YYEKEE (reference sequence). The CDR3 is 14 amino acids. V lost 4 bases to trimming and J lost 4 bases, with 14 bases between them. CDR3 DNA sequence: TGTGCCAGCAGCCCCCAACAGGGAAGAGAGACCCAGTACTTC. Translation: CASSPQQGRETQYF.

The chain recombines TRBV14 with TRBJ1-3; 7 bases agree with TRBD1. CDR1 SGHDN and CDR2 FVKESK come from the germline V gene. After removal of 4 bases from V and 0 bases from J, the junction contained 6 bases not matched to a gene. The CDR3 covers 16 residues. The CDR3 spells CASSRLQGFSGNTIYF. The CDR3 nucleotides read TGTGCCAGCAGCCGCCTACAGGGGTTCTCTGGAAACACCATATATTTT.

The CDR3 reads CASSQVAGVDTQYF. The CDR3 nucleotides are TGCGCCAGCAGCCAAGTAGCGGGAGTGGATACGCAGTATTTT. The V gene is TRBV4-3, the J gene TRBJ2-3, with TRBD2 matching 9 bases. The junction had 2 bases not matched to a gene; V was cut back by 1 base and J by 6 bases. The germline V gene encodes CDR1 LGHNA and CDR2 YSLEER. This CDR3 has 14 amino acids.

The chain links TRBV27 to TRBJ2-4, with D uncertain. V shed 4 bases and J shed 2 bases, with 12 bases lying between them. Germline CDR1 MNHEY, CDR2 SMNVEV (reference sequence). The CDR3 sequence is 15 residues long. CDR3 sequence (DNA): TGTGCCAGCAGTTGGTCAGGCGTATCCAAAAACATTCAGTACTTC. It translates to CASSWSGVSKNIQYF.

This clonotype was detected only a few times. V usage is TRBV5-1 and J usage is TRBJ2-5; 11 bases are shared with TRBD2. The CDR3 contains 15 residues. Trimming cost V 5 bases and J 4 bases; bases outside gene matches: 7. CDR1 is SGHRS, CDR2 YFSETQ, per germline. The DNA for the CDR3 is TGCGCCAGCAGTTATAGCGGGGGGGCAGCAGAGACCCAGTACTTC. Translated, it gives CASSYSGGAAETQYF.

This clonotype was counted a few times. CDR3 DNA sequence: TGTGCCAGCAGTTCTCCTAGCGGGGGGGCCCACAATGAGCAGTTCTTC. It codes for CASSSPSGGAHNEQFF. The rearrangement uses TRBV28 and TRBJ2-1, with 12 bases fitting TRBD2. The germline CDR1 and CDR2 sequences are MDHEN and SYDVKM. The CDR3 extends over 16 amino acids. V lost 4 bases to trimming and J lost 5 bases; unmatched junction nucleotides: 6.

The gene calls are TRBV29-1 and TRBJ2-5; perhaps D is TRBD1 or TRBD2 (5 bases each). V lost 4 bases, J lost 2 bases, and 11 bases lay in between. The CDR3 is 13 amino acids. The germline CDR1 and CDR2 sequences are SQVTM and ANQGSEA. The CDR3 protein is CSVAGPLQETQYF. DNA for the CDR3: TGCAGCGTTGCGGGACCGCTGCAAGAGACCCAGTACTTC.